These 13 T cell receptor beta chains came from one sample sequenced in a study of control samples from healthy donors and cancer patients. The protocol was immunoSEQ multiplex PCR, while the TCRdb copy is restricted to in-frame clones and leaves out a portion. This sample has roughly 370,000 clones, with about nine tenths found just once. The material sequenced was PBMCs. Receptors were obtained from a man aged 35 to 55 with head and neck cancer.

V gene TRBV5-1 combines with J gene TRBJ2-1; D remains ambiguous. CDR3 length equals 15 residues. V dropped 3 bases and J dropped 7 bases, with 17 bases sitting between them. Germline CDR1 is SGHRS and CDR2 is YFSETQ. CDR3 nucleotides: TGCGCCAGCAGCTGGACCACTCAGTTGGGGAATGAGCAGTTCTTC. Its translation is CASSWTTQLGNEQFF.

This chain joins TRBV28 and TRBJ1-5, with D uncertain. The CDR3 has 13 amino acids. Germline values: CDR1 MDHEN, CDR2 SYDVKM. V was cut by 5 bases and J by 3 bases, with 8 bases left in between. CDR3 in amino acids: CASSGSVNQPQHF. The CDR3 DNA reads as TGTGCCAGCAGTGGTAGCGTCAATCAGCCCCAGCATTTT.

A remark on this clone: Other DNA sequences in the sample encode the same CDR3. The V call is TRBV18, the J call TRBJ1-1; a possible D gene is TRBD1 (5 bases). Germline CDR1 KGHSH, CDR2 LQKENI. This CDR3 contains 13 residues. The V and J ends lost 3 bases and 1 base respectively, with 6 bases between them. Here the CDR3 reads CASSPGRNTEAFF. CDR3 coding DNA: TGTGCCAGCTCACCGGGACGGAACACTGAAGCTTTCTTT.

This chain joins TRBV3-1 (or the pseudogene TRBV3-2) and TRBJ2-7, with 8 positions matching TRBD1. The CDR3 runs 15 residues. With V trimmed by 1 base and J by 0 bases, 2 bases remained unmatched. Looked up from germline, CDR1 is LGHDT and CDR2 is YNNKEL (reference sequence). CDR3 nucleotides: TGTGCCAGCAGCCAAGCAGGGGGCTTCTCCTACGAGCAGTACTTC. Translation gives CASSQAGGFSYEQYF.

The V call is TRBV28, the J call TRBJ2-1; 9 nucleotides align to TRBD2. The V gene end was trimmed by 6 bases and the J gene end by 14 bases; junction bases not matched to a gene: 23. This CDR3 region has 17 residues. Germline assignment: CDR1 MDHEN and CDR2 SYDVKM. CDR3 DNA sequence: TGTGCCAGCAGCCAAGGTACGACTAGCGGCGCGAGAAATCTGGAGTTCTTC. Translating it yields CASSQGTTSGARNLEFF.

This rearrangement joins TRBV9 to TRBJ2-7; a weak D match, TRBD2 (5 bases). Trimming took off 3 bases at V and 4 bases at J, with 11 bases between the two ends. The CDR3 extends over 13 amino acids. Germline V gives CDR1 SGDLS, CDR2 YYNGEE. The DNA of the CDR3 is TGTGCCAGCAGCGAAAACGGGATTTACGAGCAGTACTTC. Translating it yields CASSENGIYEQYF.

The V call is TRBV30, the J call TRBJ1-5; D is unclear. The CDR3 has 13 residues. Trimming pared 0 bases from V and 3 bases from J, leaving 6 bases between. Germline assignment: CDR1 GTSNPN and CDR2 SVGIG (reference sequence). CDR3 protein: CAWSVQFNQPQHF. In DNA, the CDR3 is TGTGCCTGGAGTGTACAGTTCAATCAGCCCCAGCATTTT.

This clone was observed a few times. The chain links TRBV5-1 to TRBJ2-5; D is undetermined. Trimming removed 4 bases from V and 2 bases from J, with 15 bases in between. The CDR3 contains 15 residues. The germline CDR1 and CDR2 sequences are SGHRS and YFSETQ. In DNA form, the CDR3 reads TGCGCCAGCAGCCCAAGGACCAGTAGACAAGAGACCCAGTACTTC. Translation gives CASSPRTSRQETQYF.

The chain links TRBV4-3 to TRBJ1-2, with a tentative D call TRBD1 (6 bases). The ends were cut back, 0 bases at V and 3 bases at J, with 8 bases in the middle. CDR1 LGHNA and CDR2 YSLEER come from the germline V gene. CDR3 length: 14 residues. The DNA for the CDR3 is TGCGCCAGCAGCCAAGAGGCAGGGGACTATGGCTACACCTTC. The encoded protein is CASSQEAGDYGYTF.

The chain has TRBV6-1 and TRBJ2-3; D call uncertain. CDR3 length: 13 residues. CDR1 MNHNS and CDR2 SASEGT come from the germline V gene. The V gene lost 2 bases and the J gene lost 8 bases, with 11 bases spanning the gap. As DNA, the CDR3 is TGTGCCAGCAGTGAAAAGGACCACGGTACGCAGTATTTT. It encodes CASSEKDHGTQYF.

The chain uses TRBV6-2 or TRBV6-3 and TRBJ2-5; D unclear. The CDR3 is 12 residues long. Trimming removed 1 base from V and 4 bases from J, with 4 bases in between. Germline values: CDR1 MNHEY, CDR2 SVGEGT. The CDR3 bases are TGTGCCAGCAGTTACTGGGGAGAGACCCAGTACTTC. As protein: CASSYWGETQYF.

V is TRBV18 and J is TRBJ1-6; tentative D call: TRBD1 (6 bases). CDR3 length: 17 amino acids. CDR1 is KGHSH, CDR2 LQKENI, per germline. Trimming removed 5 bases from V and 6 bases from J, with 20 bases in between. In nucleotides, the CDR3 is TGTGCCAGCTCAGGCTATGCACAGGGCCTAATTAATTCACCCCTCCACTTT. Its protein is CASSGYAQGLINSPLHF.

There are a few counts of this clone. The CDR3 nucleotides read TGTGCCAGCAGTTTAAGGCAGAGCTACGAGCAGTACTTC. Protein sequence: CASSLRQSYEQYF. The rearrangement joins TRBV12-3 or TRBV12-4 to TRBJ2-7; D ambiguous. V gave up 2 bases and J gave up 3 bases, with 8 bases separating them. This CDR3 region has 13 residues.